These T cell receptor beta chains were read from a single sample in a study of OX40 agonist ivuxolimab in advanced cancers. Repertoires were generated with immunoSEQ multiplex PCR, while TCRdb's copy carries only in-frame clones and drops some. This sample has more than 11,000 clones, with 80% found just once. Sequencing was performed on CD4+ or CD8+ T cells sorted from blood, taken in a trial of the OX40 agonist ivuxolimab. These receptor sequences come from an adult with an advanced solid tumor such as melanoma, head and neck, liver or kidney cancer. The CDR3 runs from the conserved cysteine through the conserved F or W. Each record gives: CDR3 length, D gene, J gene, V gene, clone size, CDR3 DNA, CDR3 protein. The D gene is left open where the match is weak. The size field is filled for only some rows; it gives once, few, many or a size class.

cdr3_length: 14; d_call: TRBD1; j_call: TRBJ2-1; v_call: TRBV7-2; clone_size: -; cdr3_nt: TGTGCCAGCAGCCCAGGACAGGGGCCGGATGAGCAGTTCTTC; cdr3_aa: CASSPGQGPDEQFF
cdr3_length: 13; d_call: -; j_call: TRBJ2-1; v_call: TRBV25-1; clone_size: -; cdr3_nt: TGTGCCAGCACCGGGACTTATTACAATGAGCAGTTCTTC; cdr3_aa: CASTGTYYNEQFF
cdr3_length: 16; d_call: TRBD1; j_call: TRBJ1-5; v_call: TRBV5-5; clone_size: -; cdr3_nt: TGTGCCAGCAGCTTGGGTGGCCAGGGGGCTTGGCAGCCCCAGCATTTT; cdr3_aa: CASSLGGQGAWQPQHF
cdr3_length: 14; d_call: TRBD1; j_call: TRBJ1-1; v_call: TRBV13; clone_size: -; cdr3_nt: TGTGCCAGCAGCTTATCACAGGGGGAGGCTGAAGCTTTCTTT; cdr3_aa: CASSLSQGEAEAFF
cdr3_length: 13; d_call: -; j_call: TRBJ1-1; v_call: TRBV6-5; clone_size: -; cdr3_nt: TGTGCCAGTTTGGACAGCCATAACACTGAAGCTTTCTTT; cdr3_aa: CASLDSHNTEAFF
cdr3_length: 14; d_call: -; j_call: TRBJ2-3; v_call: TRBV11-2; clone_size: -; cdr3_nt: TGTGCCAGCAGCTTAGTGGGGACCTCAGATACGCAGTATTTT; cdr3_aa: CASSLVGTSDTQYF
cdr3_length: 15; d_call: -; j_call: TRBJ2-7; v_call: TRBV30; clone_size: -; cdr3_nt: TGTGCCTGGAGTGTACTCCCGGGACGATCCTACGAGCAGTACTTC; cdr3_aa: CAWSVLPGRSYEQYF
cdr3_length: 17; d_call: TRBD2; j_call: TRBJ2-1; v_call: TRBV10-3; clone_size: -; cdr3_nt: TGTGCCATCGGACGAACTAGCGGGGGGGGCTCCTACAATGAGCAGTTCTTC; cdr3_aa: CAIGRTSGGGSYNEQFF
cdr3_length: 15; d_call: TRBD2; j_call: TRBJ2-7; v_call: TRBV6-6; clone_size: -; cdr3_nt: TGTGCCAGCAGTTCCACTGCTAGCGGGAGAAGTGAGCAGTACTTC; cdr3_aa: CASSSTASGRSEQYF
cdr3_length: 11; d_call: -; j_call: TRBJ2-7; v_call: TRBV25-1; clone_size: once; cdr3_nt: TGTGCTACGGGGCCCTCCTACGAGCAGTACTTC; cdr3_aa: CATGPSYEQYF
cdr3_length: 15; d_call: -; j_call: TRBJ2-2; v_call: TRBV19; clone_size: -; cdr3_nt: TGTGCCAGTAGCACCCATCAGGGGTGGCCCGGGGAGCTGTTTTTT; cdr3_aa: CASSTHQGWPGELFF
cdr3_length: 15; d_call: TRBD1; j_call: TRBJ1-2; v_call: TRBV9; clone_size: -; cdr3_nt: TGTGCCAGCAGCGCGGGACAGGGGATGGTCTATGGCTACACCTTC; cdr3_aa: CASSAGQGMVYGYTF
cdr3_length: 14; d_call: -; j_call: TRBJ2-5; v_call: TRBV9; clone_size: -; cdr3_nt: TGTGCCAGCAGCGTAGACACGGAACAAGAGACCCAGTACTTC; cdr3_aa: CASSVDTEQETQYF
cdr3_length: 15; d_call: -; j_call: TRBJ1-5; v_call: TRBV7-2; clone_size: -; cdr3_nt: TGTGCCAGCAGCTTAGGGGGTGGGAGCAATCAGCCCCAGCATTTT; cdr3_aa: CASSLGGGSNQPQHF
cdr3_length: 15; d_call: TRBD2; j_call: TRBJ2-7; v_call: TRBV4-1; clone_size: -; cdr3_nt: TGTGCCAGCAGCCAAGGGACTAGCCAAGCCTACGAGCAGTACTTC; cdr3_aa: CASSQGTSQAYEQYF
cdr3_length: 17; d_call: -; j_call: TRBJ1-1; v_call: TRBV4-3; clone_size: -; cdr3_nt: TGCGCCAGCAGCCCGAGGGAGAGGGAGCTGATGAACACTGAAGCTTTCTTT; cdr3_aa: CASSPRERELMNTEAFF
cdr3_length: 15; d_call: TRBD1; j_call: TRBJ1-6; v_call: TRBV27; clone_size: -; cdr3_nt: TGTGCCAGCAGTCCGCGGGACAGGGTCAATTCACCCCTCCACTTT; cdr3_aa: CASSPRDRVNSPLHF
cdr3_length: 15; d_call: TRBD2; j_call: TRBJ2-1; v_call: TRBV27; clone_size: -; cdr3_nt: TGTGCCAGCAGTAGCCGGACTAGCTCCTACAATGAGCAGTTCTTC; cdr3_aa: CASSSRTSSYNEQFF
cdr3_length: 13; d_call: -; j_call: TRBJ2-1; v_call: TRBV30; clone_size: -; cdr3_nt: TGTGCCTGGAGTGTTGGCAGAATTAATGAGCAGTTCTTC; cdr3_aa: CAWSVGRINEQFF
cdr3_length: 11; d_call: TRBD2; j_call: TRBJ2-5; v_call: TRBV10-1; clone_size: -; cdr3_nt: TGCCCCAGCATCGGGGGGGAGACCCAGTACTTC; cdr3_aa: CPSIGGETQYF
cdr3_length: 15; d_call: TRBD1; j_call: TRBJ2-5; v_call: TRBV27; clone_size: few; cdr3_nt: TGTGCCAGCAGTCACGGGACAGGGACCCAAGAGACCCAGTACTTC; cdr3_aa: CASSHGTGTQETQYF
cdr3_length: 14; d_call: -; j_call: TRBJ2-7; v_call: TRBV27; clone_size: -; cdr3_nt: TGTGCCAGCAGCCCAGGAGGGATGGCGGACGAGCAGTACTTC; cdr3_aa: CASSPGGMADEQYF
cdr3_length: 13; d_call: -; j_call: TRBJ1-2; v_call: TRBV5-5; clone_size: once; cdr3_nt: TGTGCCAGCAGCTTGGGGGTGGTGGATGGCTACACCTTC; cdr3_aa: CASSLGVVDGYTF
cdr3_length: 11; d_call: -; j_call: TRBJ2-7; v_call: TRBV29-1; clone_size: few; cdr3_nt: TGCAGCGTTGAAGGGTCCTACGAGCAGTACTTC; cdr3_aa: CSVEGSYEQYF
cdr3_length: 17; d_call: -; j_call: TRBJ1-2; v_call: TRBV29-1; clone_size: -; cdr3_nt: TGCAGCGTCACACAGGGCATTACACTAACTGCTAACTATGGCTACACCTTC; cdr3_aa: CSVTQGITLTANYGYTF